This T cell receptor beta chain derives from a study of response to subunit inactivated influenza vaccine. Study-level points and caveats: Each seasonal flu vaccination may recruit only limited new T cells, authors suggested.

As concerns this clonotype: Its antigen is as yet unknown.

Trimming cost V 5 bases and J 5 bases; bases outside gene matches: 11. Germline V gene lookup returns CDR1 DFQATT and CDR2 SNEGSKA (reference sequence). This CDR3 spans 15 amino acids. A single record per CDR3 protein comes from TCRdb applying MiXCR to the RT-PCR reads. Here the sample spans about 240,000 distinct CDR3 sequences, 12% being singletons. The gene calls are TRBV20-1 and TRBJ2-5; TRBD1 aligns across 10 bases. This sequence was found in a man between 45 and 60 years old who received an inactivated influenza vaccine. The sample in question was non-naive T cells sorted from PBMCs, obtained roughly 2 weeks before vaccination. DNA of the CDR3: TGCAGTGCTCAAAAGGCCGGGACAGGGGTTGAGACCCAGTACTTC. This gives the protein CSAQKAGTGVETQYF.